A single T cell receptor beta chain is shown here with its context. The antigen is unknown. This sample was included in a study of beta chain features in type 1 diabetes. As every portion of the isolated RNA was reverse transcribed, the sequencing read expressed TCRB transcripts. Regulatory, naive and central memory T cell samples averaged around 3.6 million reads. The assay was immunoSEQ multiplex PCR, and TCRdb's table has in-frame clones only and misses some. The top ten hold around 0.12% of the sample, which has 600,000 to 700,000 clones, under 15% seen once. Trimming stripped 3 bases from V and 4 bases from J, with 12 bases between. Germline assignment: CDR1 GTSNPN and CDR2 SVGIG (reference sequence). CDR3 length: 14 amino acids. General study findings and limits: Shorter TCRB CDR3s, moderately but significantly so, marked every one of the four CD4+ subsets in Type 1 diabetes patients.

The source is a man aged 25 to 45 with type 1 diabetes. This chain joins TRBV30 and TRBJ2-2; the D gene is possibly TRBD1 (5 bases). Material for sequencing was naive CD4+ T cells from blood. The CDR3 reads CAWSRAWGTGELFF. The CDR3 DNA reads TGTGCCTGGAGCAGGGCGTGGGGCACCGGGGAGCTGTTTTTT. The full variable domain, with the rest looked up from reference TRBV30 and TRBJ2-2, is SQTIHQWPATLVQPVGSPLSLECTVEGTSNPNLYWYRQAAGRGLQLLFYSVGIGQISSEVPQNLSASRPQDRQFILSSKKLLLSDSGFYLCAWSRAWGTGELFFGEGSRLTVL.